The source of this TCR beta chain is a study of blood T cells in healthy people across ages. PCR was performed a second time for about 7 to 12 cycles using a sample-barcoded 5' primer and a J-beta primer mix. Tagging of each cDNA molecule was performed by a template-switch adaptor with 12 random nucleotides. TCRdb redid the calling of the 5' RACE reads with MiXCR, one entry per CDR3 protein. In the table there are approximately 880,000 distinct CDR3 sequences, around 48% of which are singletons. The CDR3 has 13 amino acids. Germline V gene lookup returns CDR1 LGHDT and CDR2 YNNKEL (reference sequence). The V gene lost 6 bases and the J gene lost 10 bases, with 16 bases spanning the gap.

The sequenced material came from blood. V usage is TRBV3-1 and J usage is TRBJ2-1; D is possibly TRBD1 (5 bases). The sequence was obtained from a man aged 25-45 years in good health. This CDR3 is CASRSGRFGEQFF. The CDR3, as DNA: TGTGCCAGCAGGTCAGGGCGGTTCGGGGAGCAGTTCTTC.